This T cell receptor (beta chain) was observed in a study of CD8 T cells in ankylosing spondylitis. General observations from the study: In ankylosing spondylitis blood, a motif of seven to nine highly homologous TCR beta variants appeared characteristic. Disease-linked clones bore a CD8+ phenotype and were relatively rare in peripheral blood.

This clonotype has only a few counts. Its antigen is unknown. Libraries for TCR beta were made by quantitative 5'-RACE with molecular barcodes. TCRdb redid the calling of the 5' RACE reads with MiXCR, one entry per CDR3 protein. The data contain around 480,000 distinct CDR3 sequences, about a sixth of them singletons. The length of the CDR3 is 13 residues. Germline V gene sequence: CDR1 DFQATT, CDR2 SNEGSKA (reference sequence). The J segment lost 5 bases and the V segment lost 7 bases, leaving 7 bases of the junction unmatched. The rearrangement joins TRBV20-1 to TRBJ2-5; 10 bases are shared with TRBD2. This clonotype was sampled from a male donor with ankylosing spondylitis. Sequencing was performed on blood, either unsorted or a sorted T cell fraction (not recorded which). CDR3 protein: CSGQTSGWETQYF. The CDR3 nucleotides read TGCAGTGGCCAGACTAGCGGGTGGGAGACCCAGTACTTC.